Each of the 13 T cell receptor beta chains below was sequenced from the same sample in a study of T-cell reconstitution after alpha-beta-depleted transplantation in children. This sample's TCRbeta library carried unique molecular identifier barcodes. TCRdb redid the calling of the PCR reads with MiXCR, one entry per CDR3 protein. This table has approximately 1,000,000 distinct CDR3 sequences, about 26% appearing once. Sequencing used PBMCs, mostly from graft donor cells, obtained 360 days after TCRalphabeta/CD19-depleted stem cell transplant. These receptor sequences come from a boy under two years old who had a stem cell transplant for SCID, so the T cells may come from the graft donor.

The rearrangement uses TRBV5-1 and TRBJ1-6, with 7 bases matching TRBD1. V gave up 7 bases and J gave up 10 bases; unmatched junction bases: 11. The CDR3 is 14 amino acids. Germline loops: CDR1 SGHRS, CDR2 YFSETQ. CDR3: CASSFRQGDSPLHF. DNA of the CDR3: TGCGCCAGCTCCTTCCGACAGGGTGACTCACCCCTCCACTTT.

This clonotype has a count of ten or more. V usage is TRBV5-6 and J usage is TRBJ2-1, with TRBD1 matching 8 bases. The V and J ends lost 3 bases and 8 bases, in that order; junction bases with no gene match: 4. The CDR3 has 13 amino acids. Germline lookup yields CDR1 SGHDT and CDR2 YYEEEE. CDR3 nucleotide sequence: TGTGCCAGCAGCTACGGACAGGGCGATGAGCAGTTCTTC. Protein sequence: CASSYGQGDEQFF.

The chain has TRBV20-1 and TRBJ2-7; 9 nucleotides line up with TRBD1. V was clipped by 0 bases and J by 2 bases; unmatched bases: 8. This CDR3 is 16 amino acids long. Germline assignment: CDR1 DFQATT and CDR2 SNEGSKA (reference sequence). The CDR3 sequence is CSARDLVGQGPYEQYF. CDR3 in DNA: TGCAGTGCTAGAGATTTAGTGGGACAGGGTCCCTACGAGCAGTACTTC.

CDR3 sequence: CSATSRKDTEAFF. DNA of the CDR3: TGCAGTGCTACCTCAAGGAAGGACACTGAAGCTTTCTTT. The chain has TRBV20-1 and TRBJ1-1; D is unclear. The CDR3 is 13 residues long. V lost 4 bases to trimming and J lost 3 bases, with 12 bases between them. Germline CDR1 and CDR2: DFQATT and SNEGSKA (reference sequence).

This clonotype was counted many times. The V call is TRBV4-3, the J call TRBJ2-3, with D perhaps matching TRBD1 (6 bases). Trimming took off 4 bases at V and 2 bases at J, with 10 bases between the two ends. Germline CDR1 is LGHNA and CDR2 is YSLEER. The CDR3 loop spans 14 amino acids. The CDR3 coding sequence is TGCGCCAGCAGCCCTACAGGGAACACAGATACGCAGTATTTT. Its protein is CASSPTGNTDTQYF.

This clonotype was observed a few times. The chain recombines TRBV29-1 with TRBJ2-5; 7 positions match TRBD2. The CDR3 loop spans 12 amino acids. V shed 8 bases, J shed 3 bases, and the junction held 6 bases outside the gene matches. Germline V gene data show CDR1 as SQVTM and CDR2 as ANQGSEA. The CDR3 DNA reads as TGCAGCACCTGGGCGGGGGAAGAGACCCAGTACTTC. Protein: CSTWAGEETQYF.

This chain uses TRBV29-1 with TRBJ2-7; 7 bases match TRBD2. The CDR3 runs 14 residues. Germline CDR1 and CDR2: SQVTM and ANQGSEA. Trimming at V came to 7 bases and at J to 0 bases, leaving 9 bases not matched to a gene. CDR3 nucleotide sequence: TGCAGCGCCCTCGGGAGGAGGACCTCCTACGAGCAGTACTTC. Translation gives CSALGRRTSYEQYF.

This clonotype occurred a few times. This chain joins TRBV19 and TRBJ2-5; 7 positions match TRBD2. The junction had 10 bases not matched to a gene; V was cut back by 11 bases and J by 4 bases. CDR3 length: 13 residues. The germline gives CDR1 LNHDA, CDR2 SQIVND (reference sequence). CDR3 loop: CASSTREGETQYF. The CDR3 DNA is TGTGCCTCCTCCACGAGGGAGGGAGAGACCCAGTACTTC. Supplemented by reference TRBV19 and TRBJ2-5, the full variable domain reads DGGITQSPKYLFRKEGQNVTLSCEQNLNHDAMYWYRQDPGQGLRLIYYSQIVNDFQKGDIAEGYSVSREKKESFPLTVTSAQKNPTAFYLCASSTREGETQYFGPGTRLLVL.

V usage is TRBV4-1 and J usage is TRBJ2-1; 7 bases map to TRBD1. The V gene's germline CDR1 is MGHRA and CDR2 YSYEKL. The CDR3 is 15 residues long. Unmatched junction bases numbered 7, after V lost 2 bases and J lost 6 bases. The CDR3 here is CASSQWDSPTNEQFF. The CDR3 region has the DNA TGCGCCAGCAGCCAATGGGACAGCCCCACCAATGAGCAGTTCTTC.

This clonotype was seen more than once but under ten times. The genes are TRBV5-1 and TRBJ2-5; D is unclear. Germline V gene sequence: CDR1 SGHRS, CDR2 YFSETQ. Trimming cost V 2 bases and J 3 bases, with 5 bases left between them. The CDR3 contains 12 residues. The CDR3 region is CASSLMEETQYF. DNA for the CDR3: TGCGCCAGCAGCTTAATGGAAGAGACCCAGTACTTC.

The DNA of the CDR3 is TGCAGTGCTAGAGATGGTCGGGGGGTCTACAATGAGCAGTTCTTC. This translates into CSARDGRGVYNEQFF. V is TRBV20-1 and J is TRBJ2-1; the match to TRBD2 covers 7 bases. This CDR3 is built from 15 residues. The germline CDR1 and CDR2 sequences are DFQATT and SNEGSKA (reference sequence). Trimming at V came to 0 bases and at J to 3 bases, leaving 5 bases not matched to a gene.

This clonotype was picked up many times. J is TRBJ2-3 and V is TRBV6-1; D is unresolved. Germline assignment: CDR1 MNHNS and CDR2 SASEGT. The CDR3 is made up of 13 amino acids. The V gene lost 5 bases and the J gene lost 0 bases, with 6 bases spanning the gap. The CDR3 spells CASSRDSTDTQYF. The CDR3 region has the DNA TGTGCCAGCAGTCGAGATAGCACAGATACGCAGTATTTT.

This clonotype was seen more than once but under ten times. The DNA of the CDR3 is TGCAGTGCTAGCCTACTAGCGGGGGCCTACGAGCAGTACTTC. Protein product: CSASLLAGAYEQYF. The chain has TRBV20-1 and TRBJ2-7; 11 nucleotides line up with TRBD2. J gave up 2 bases and V 3 bases, and 3 bases lay outside the gene matches. Germline V gene data show CDR1 as DFQATT and CDR2 as SNEGSKA (reference sequence). This CDR3 comprises 14 residues.